A single sample gave rise to the 16 T cell receptor beta chains below, sequenced in a study of cytomegalovirus exposure and HLA in healthy donors. The PCR had 60 Vbeta and 13 Jbeta primers. Sequenced by immunoSEQ multiplex PCR; TCRdb stores in-frame clones only, minus some. The sample has 170,000 or so clones, around four fifths seen once; the top ten hold around 5%. The sample consisted of PBMCs. Every receptor here comes from a girl aged 5 to 17 in good health and CMV-seropositive.

V gene TRBV9 combines with J gene TRBJ2-1; D unclear. V dropped 4 bases and J dropped 4 bases, with 9 bases sitting between them. Germline V gives CDR1 SGDLS, CDR2 YYNGEE. CDR3 length: 13 amino acids. The CDR3 nucleotides read TGTGCCAGCAGCCCCACACCGTACAATGAGCAGTTCTTC. Protein sequence: CASSPTPYNEQFF.

The chain uses TRBV5-1 and TRBJ1-2; D possibly corresponds to TRBD1 (6 bases). V dropped 3 bases and J dropped 0 bases, with 12 bases sitting between them. CDR1 is SGHRS and CDR2 is YFSETQ in the germline V gene. This CDR3 contains 15 residues. The CDR3 DNA sequence: TGCGCCAGCAGCTATGGACAGACAGCTAACTATGGCTACACCTTC. Residues: CASSYGQTANYGYTF.

As regards this clone: Given the absence of the conserved phenylalanine or tryptophan at the CDR3 end, a read error is likely. V is TRBV19 and J is TRBJ1-6, with 11 bases matching TRBD1. With 6 bases clipped from V and 8 bases from J, the junction kept 9 bases outside the gene matches. This CDR3 contains 16 residues. The V gene's germline CDR1 is LNHDA and CDR2 SQIVND (reference sequence). CDR3 protein: CASSPRDRGTHSPLHL. In nucleotides, the CDR3 is TGTGCCAGTAGCCCCCGGGACAGGGGGACTCATTCACCCCTCCACCTT.

J is TRBJ1-1 and V is TRBV9; D perhaps matches TRBD1 (5 bases). V was pared by 2 bases and J by 4 bases, with 18 bases between. From germline, CDR1 is SGDLS and CDR2 YYNGEE. The CDR3 spans 16 residues. CDR3 sequence (DNA): TGTGCCAGCAGCGTCGGCGGGAAGGGAGGGGCCACTGAAGCTTTCTTT. It yields the protein CASSVGGKGGATEAFF.

The chain employs TRBV7-6 and TRBJ1-2; 7 nucleotides match TRBD1. Germline loops: CDR1 SGHVS, CDR2 FNYEAQ. The J segment lost 3 bases and the V segment lost 5 bases, leaving 12 bases of the junction unmatched. This CDR3 has 16 residues. CDR3 nucleotides: TGTGCCAGCAGCCTCACATCGGGACAGACCTACTATGGCTACACCTTC. It encodes CASSLTSGQTYYGYTF. The full variable domain, in which reference TRBV7-6 and TRBJ1-2 provide the parts outside the CDR3, is GAGVSQSPRYKVTKRGQDVALRCDPISGHVSLYWYRQALGQGPEFLTYFNYEAQQDKSGLPNDRFSAERPEGSISTLTIQRTEQRDSAMYRCASSLTSGQTYYGYTFGSGTRLTVV.

The V and J genes are TRBV7-2 and TRBJ2-1; D possibly corresponds to TRBD2 (6 bases). Between the trimmed V and J ends, which lost 5 bases and 14 bases, there was a span of 22 bases. CDR3 size: 14 residues. Germline assignment: CDR1 SGHTA and CDR2 FQGNSA. The CDR3 sequence is CASSLTGERVKEFF. CDR3 DNA: TGTGCCAGCAGCCTAACCGGTGAGCGGGTCAAAGAGTTCTTC.

This chain uses TRBV9 with TRBJ2-1; possibly TRBD2 for D (6 bases). Germline CDR1 and CDR2: SGDLS and YYNGEE. V lost 0 bases to trimming and J lost 0 bases, with 19 bases between them. The CDR3 length is 19 residues. For the CDR3, the DNA is TGTGCCAGCAGCGTAGGTTCTGGTCTAGCGCTGAGCTCCTACAATGAGCAGTTCTTC. It specifies CASSVGSGLALSSYNEQFF.

CDR3 residues: CASSLVRIDTQYF. The CDR3 coding sequence is TGTGCCAGCAGCTTAGTTCGTATAGATACGCAGTATTTT. The rearrangement joins TRBV11-2 to TRBJ2-3; D is unresolved. V lost 1 base and J 5 bases, leaving 7 bases between the germline ends. Germline V gene data show CDR1 as SGHAT and CDR2 as FQNNGV. The CDR3 is made up of 13 amino acids.

The V gene is TRBV5-4, the J gene TRBJ1-1; D is undetermined. Germline V gene lookup returns CDR1 SGHNT and CDR2 YYREEE (reference sequence). Trimming removed 3 bases at V and 2 bases at J, with 8 bases between. This CDR3 is 13 amino acids long. The CDR3 region is CASSYPGNTEAFF. The CDR3 DNA follows: TGTGCCAGCAGCTATCCAGGAAACACTGAAGCTTTCTTT.

The chain combines TRBV11-3 with TRBJ2-1, with 7 bases that match TRBD2. This CDR3 spans 15 amino acids. J was trimmed by 4 bases and V by 6 bases; bases with no gene match: 9. Germline loops: CDR1 SGHNT, CDR2 YENEEA. As DNA, the CDR3 is TGTGCCAGCAGTCTTCCGGGGGGACCGTACAATGAGCAGTTCTTC. This encodes CASSLPGGPYNEQFF.

The chain joins TRBV5-5 to TRBJ1-2, with TRBD1 matching 12 bases. V lost 3 bases, J lost 6 bases, and 3 bases stayed unmatched. Germline CDR1 is SGHKS and CDR2 is YYEKEE (reference sequence). The CDR3 runs to 14 residues. The CDR3 loop reads CASSWDRGRNGYTF. CDR3 bases: TGTGCCAGCAGCTGGGACAGGGGGCGGAATGGCTACACCTTC.

The rearrangement links TRBV7-8 to TRBJ2-3; 7 bases match TRBD1. The germline V gene has CDR1 SGHVS and CDR2 FQNEAQ. V lost 1 base, J lost 3 bases, and 10 bases stayed unmatched. This CDR3 spans 17 amino acids. The CDR3 protein is CASSLDRGRRRTDTQYF. As DNA, the CDR3 is TGTGCCAGCAGCTTAGACAGGGGAAGGAGGAGGACAGATACGCAGTATTTT. The whole variable domain, remainder taken from reference TRBV7-8 and TRBJ2-3, is GAGVSQSPRYKVAKRGQDVALRCDPISGHVSLFWYQQALGQGPEFLTYFQNEAQLDKSGLPSDRFFAERPEGSVSTLKIQRTQQEDSAVYLCASSLDRGRRRTDTQYFGPGTRLTVL.

V gene TRBV5-1 combines with J gene TRBJ2-5; possible D gene TRBD2, 6 bases. The CDR3 is 13 amino acids. Between the trimmed V and J ends, which lost 4 bases and 1 base, there was a span of 8 bases. Germline V gives CDR1 SGHRS, CDR2 YFSETQ. Here the CDR3 DNA reads TGCGCCAGCAGCGGGGGGATCCAAGAGACCCAGTACTTC. The encoded protein is CASSGGIQETQYF.

The chain carries TRBV6-5 and TRBJ2-7; D is ambiguous. This CDR3 spans 13 amino acids. Germline V gene lookup returns CDR1 MNHEY and CDR2 SVGAGI. The V and J ends lost 3 bases and 2 bases respectively, with 8 bases between them. CDR3 DNA: TGTGCCAGCAGTTATACTCCCACCTACGAGCAGTACTTC. Amino acid sequence: CASSYTPTYEQYF.

The CDR3 region has the DNA TGTGCCAGCACGGGCGGGAATCGTATGCAGCAGTACTTC. This gives the protein CASTGGNRMQQYF. The chain has TRBV28 and TRBJ2-7, with D perhaps matching TRBD2 (6 bases). CDR3 length: 13 residues. The germline V gene has CDR1 MDHEN and CDR2 SYDVKM. V lost 7 bases, J lost 8 bases, and 18 bases lay in between.

The genes are TRBV11-2 and TRBJ2-1; TRBD2 is a possible D gene (5 bases). V lost 1 base and J 10 bases, leaving 11 bases between the germline ends. Germline V gene lookup returns CDR1 SGHAT and CDR2 FQNNGV. The CDR3 runs 13 residues. CDR3 protein: CASSLGGRREQFF. The CDR3 nucleotides are TGTGCCAGCAGCTTAGGAGGCCGGAGGGAGCAGTTCTTC.